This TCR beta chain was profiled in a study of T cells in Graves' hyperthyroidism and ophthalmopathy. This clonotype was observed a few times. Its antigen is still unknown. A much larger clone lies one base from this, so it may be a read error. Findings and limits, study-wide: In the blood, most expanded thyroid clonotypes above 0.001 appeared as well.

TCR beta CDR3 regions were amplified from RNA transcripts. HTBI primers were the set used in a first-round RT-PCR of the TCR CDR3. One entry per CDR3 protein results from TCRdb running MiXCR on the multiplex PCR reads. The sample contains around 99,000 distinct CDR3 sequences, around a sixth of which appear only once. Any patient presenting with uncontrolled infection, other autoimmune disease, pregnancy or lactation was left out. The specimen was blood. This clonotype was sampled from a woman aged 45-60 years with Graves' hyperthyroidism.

The CDR3 loop reads CATNSKSGSQETQYF. In DNA, the CDR3 is TGTGCCACCAACTCGAAAAGCGGGTCCCAAGAGACCCAGTACTTC. The J gene is TRBJ2-5, the V gene TRBV15; possible D gene TRBD2, 6 bases. There are 15 residues in the CDR3. The germline V gene encodes CDR1 LNHNV and CDR2 YYDKDF (reference sequence). V lost 7 bases, J lost 1 base, and 16 bases lay in between.